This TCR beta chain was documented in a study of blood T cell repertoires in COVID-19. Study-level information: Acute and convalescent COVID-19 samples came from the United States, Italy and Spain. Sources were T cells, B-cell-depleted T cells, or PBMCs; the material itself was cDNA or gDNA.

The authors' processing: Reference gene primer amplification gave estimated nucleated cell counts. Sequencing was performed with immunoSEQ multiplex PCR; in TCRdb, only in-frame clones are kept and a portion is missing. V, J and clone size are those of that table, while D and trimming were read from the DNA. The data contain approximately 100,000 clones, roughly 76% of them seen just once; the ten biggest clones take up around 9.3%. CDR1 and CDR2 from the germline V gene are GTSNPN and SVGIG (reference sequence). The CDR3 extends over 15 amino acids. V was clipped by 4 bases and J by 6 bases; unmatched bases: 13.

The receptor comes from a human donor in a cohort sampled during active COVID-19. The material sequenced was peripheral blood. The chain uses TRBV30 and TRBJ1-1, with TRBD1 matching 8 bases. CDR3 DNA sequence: TGTGCCTGGACTATGACAGGGGCGATGGAGGCTGAAGCTTTCTTT. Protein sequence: CAWTMTGAMEAEAFF. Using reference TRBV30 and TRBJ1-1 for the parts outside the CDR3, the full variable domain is SQTIHQWPATLVQPVGSPLSLECTVEGTSNPNLYWYRQAAGRGLQLLFYSVGIGQISSEVPQNLSASRPQDRQFILSSKKLLLSDSGFYLCAWTMTGAMEAEAFFGQGTRLTVV.